These 20 T cell receptor beta chains were all obtained from the same sample, sequenced in a study of OX40 agonist ivuxolimab in advanced cancers. Profiling relied on immunoSEQ multiplex PCR, and the TCRdb table lists in-frame clones only, not all of them. This table has about 82,000 clones, almost 90% appearing once. The sample consisted of CD4+ or CD8+ T cells sorted from blood, taken in a trial of the OX40 agonist ivuxolimab. These receptors came from an adult with an advanced solid tumor such as melanoma, head and neck, liver or kidney cancer.

This sequence joins TRBV5-5 and TRBJ2-2; no clear D gene. This CDR3 is 12 amino acids long. V lost 6 bases to trimming and J lost 4 bases, with 7 bases between them. From germline, CDR1 is SGHKS and CDR2 YYEKEE (reference sequence). The CDR3 nucleotides read TGTGCCAGCACCGTTGGCACCGGGGAGCTGTTTTTT. As protein: CASTVGTGELFF.

The chain links TRBV19 to TRBJ1-3, with 9 nucleotides matching TRBD1. The J segment lost 3 bases and the V segment lost 6 bases, leaving 12 bases of the junction unmatched. This CDR3 has 17 amino acids. Germline CDR1 LNHDA, CDR2 SQIVND (reference sequence). The CDR3 loop is CASSRDRDIRFGNTIYF. In nucleotides, the CDR3 is TGTGCCAGTAGCCGGGACAGGGACATACGATTTGGAAACACCATATATTTT.

The V call is TRBV4-1, the J call TRBJ1-6; D unresolved. The CDR3 is 15 amino acids. V was pared by 0 bases and J by 8 bases, with 11 bases between. CDR1 and CDR2 from the germline V gene are MGHRA and YSYEKL. The chain's CDR3 is CASSQEGYGDSPLHF. In DNA form, the CDR3 reads TGCGCCAGCAGCCAAGAGGGATACGGTGATTCACCCCTCCACTTT.

A few counts support this clone. This sequence joins TRBV6-6 and TRBJ2-7; no firm D call. This CDR3 is 14 amino acids long. V lost 8 bases to trimming and J lost 0 bases, with 14 bases between them. Per the germline V gene, CDR1 is MNHNY and CDR2 is SVGAGI (reference sequence). CDR3 DNA sequence: TGTGCCAGCCTTCCCCAATTCCGCTCCTACGAGCAGTACTTC. Amino acids: CASLPQFRSYEQYF.

This CDR3 reads CARKTGASYEQYF. CDR3 coding DNA: TGTGCCAGAAAGACAGGCGCATCCTACGAGCAGTACTTC. The chain recombines TRBV28 with TRBJ2-7; a weak D match, TRBD1 (6 bases). V was trimmed by 9 bases and J by 1 base, leaving 13 bases between them. CDR3 length: 13 amino acids. Germline lookup yields CDR1 MDHEN and CDR2 SYDVKM.

For the CDR3, the DNA is TGTGCCAGCAGTTGGGCCTTGGGTAGCGGGAGGAATGAGCAGTTCTTC. It yields the protein CASSWALGSGRNEQFF. The rearrangement joins TRBV27 to TRBJ2-1, with 10 nucleotides matching TRBD2. The V gene's germline CDR1 is MNHEY and CDR2 SMNVEV (reference sequence). This CDR3 comprises 16 residues. V was pared by 4 bases and J by 7 bases, with 10 bases of the junction left unmatched.

V and J are TRBV4-3 and TRBJ2-3, with D maybe TRBD2 (5 bases). The germline V and J ends were trimmed by 4 bases and 3 bases, with 17 bases remaining between them. The CDR3 sequence is 16 residues long. Germline V gives CDR1 LGHNA, CDR2 YSLEER. The CDR3 bases are TGCGCCAGCAGCCGGCATTGGAGCGGCCGGACAGATACGCAGTATTTT. This sequence encodes CASSRHWSGRTDTQYF.

This chain uses TRBV11-2 with TRBJ2-3; perhaps D is TRBD1 or TRBD2 (5 bases each). V lost 5 bases, J lost 3 bases, and 18 bases lay in between. The CDR3 is 16 residues long. Germline CDR1 reads SGHAT; CDR2 reads FQNNGV. The CDR3 nucleotides are TGTGCCAGCAGCCAGAGGGTAGGGGCCGGGACAGATACGCAGTATTTT. Translated: CASSQRVGAGTDTQYF.

This chain links TRBV6-5 with TRBJ1-3; D ambiguous. With 2 bases removed from V and 0 bases from J, the gap between germline ends came to 8 bases. CDR1 and CDR2 from the germline V gene are MNHEY and SVGAGI. CDR3 length: 15 amino acids. The CDR3, as DNA: TGTGCCAGCAGTTACGACCCCCACTCTGGAAACACCATATATTTT. Amino acid sequence: CASSYDPHSGNTIYF.

This chain joins TRBV7-2 and TRBJ1-4, with a possible D match to TRBD1 (6 bases). Germline V lookup: CDR1 SGHTA, CDR2 FQGNSA. Trimming stripped 5 bases from V and 0 bases from J, with 10 bases between. The CDR3 has 15 residues. The CDR3 protein is CASSPGDTTNEKLFF. Written as DNA, the CDR3 is TGTGCCAGCAGCCCAGGGGATACAACTAATGAAAAACTGTTTTTT.

The chain is built from TRBV7-2 and TRBJ2-7; the D gene is possibly TRBD1 (8 bases). The length of the CDR3 is 16 residues. Germline V gene data show CDR1 as SGHTA and CDR2 as FQGNSA. V was clipped by 1 base and J by 1 base, with 14 bases between them. CDR3 coding DNA: TGTGCCAGCAGCTTAGGGGGGGGACAGGTGTCCTACGAGCAGTACTTC. Its translation is CASSLGGGQVSYEQYF.

The V gene is TRBV7-3, the J gene TRBJ1-1, with 7 bases matching TRBD1. CDR3 length equals 14 residues. The trim removed 5 bases at V and 5 bases at J, leaving 8 bases unmatched. Germline V gene sequence: CDR1 SGHTA, CDR2 FQGTGA. In DNA form, the CDR3 reads TGTGCCAGCAGCCCACTGGCAGGGGGGACTGAAGCTTTCTTT. Its translation is CASSPLAGGTEAFF.

The chain has TRBV6-5 and TRBJ2-3; D uncertain. This CDR3 is built from 13 residues. Deletions cut 0 bases from V and 2 bases from J, with 3 bases between. Germline V gene sequence: CDR1 MNHEY, CDR2 SVGAGI. The CDR3 DNA follows: TGTGCCAGCAGTTACTCCTTCACAGATACGCAGTATTTT. As protein: CASSYSFTDTQYF.

The chain has TRBV7-9 and TRBJ1-1; D is possibly TRBD1 (6 bases). The length of the CDR3 is 12 residues. From germline, CDR1 is SEHNR and CDR2 FQNEAQ (reference sequence). Trimming removed 1 base from V and 8 bases from J, with 8 bases in between. In nucleotides, the CDR3 is TGTGCCAGCAGCTTAGTTACAGGGGAAGCTTTCTTT. Translation: CASSLVTGEAFF.

The V gene is TRBV29-1, the J gene TRBJ2-7; TRBD2 aligns across 11 bases. Germline CDR1 SQVTM, CDR2 ANQGSEA. The CDR3 consists of 17 residues. V lost 6 bases to trimming and J lost 4 bases; unmatched junction nucleotides: 17. This CDR3 reads CSVGTTSGTKQHYEQYF. The CDR3 region has the DNA TGCAGCGTCGGTACGACTAGCGGGACGAAGCAGCATTACGAGCAGTACTTC.

This clone came up a few times. J is TRBJ2-7 and V is TRBV28; 9 bases are shared with TRBD1. V lost 6 bases, J lost 3 bases, and 3 bases stayed unmatched. Germline V gene sequence: CDR1 MDHEN, CDR2 SYDVKM. This CDR3 has 13 amino acids. CDR3 coding DNA: TGTGCCAGCAGGGGACAGGGAGGCTACGAGCAGTACTTC. Its protein is CASRGQGGYEQYF. Complete variable domain (other parts from reference TRBV28 and TRBJ2-7): DVKVTQSSRYLVKRTGEKVFLECVQDMDHENMFWYRQDPGLGLRLIYFSYDVKMKEKGDIPEGYSVSREKKERFSLILESASTNQTSMYLCASRGQGGYEQYFGPGTRLTVT.

Only one count was recorded for this clone. The chain combines TRBV30 with TRBJ2-3, with D perhaps matching TRBD1 (5 bases). Trimming removed 0 bases at V and 1 base at J, with 14 bases between. Looked up from germline, CDR1 is GTSNPN and CDR2 is SVGIG (reference sequence). CDR3 length equals 16 residues. The DNA of the CDR3 is TGTGCCTGGAGTGTACCGGCAGGGTGGGGCACAGATACGCAGTATTTT. Translated: CAWSVPAGWGTDTQYF.

The rearrangement uses TRBV5-5 and TRBJ1-3; D is unclear. The CDR3 extends over 15 amino acids. In germline, CDR1 is SGHKS, CDR2 YYEKEE (reference sequence). Trimming stripped 1 base from V and 0 bases from J, with 8 bases between. The CDR3: CASSLYADSGNTIYF. CDR3 sequence (DNA): TGTGCCAGCAGCTTGTATGCTGACTCTGGAAACACCATATATTTT.

This clone appeared once. The V and J genes are TRBV7-9 and TRBJ2-1, with 9 bases that match TRBD2. The CDR3 loop spans 18 amino acids. V was pared by 5 bases and J by 4 bases, with 15 bases of the junction left unmatched. Germline V gene lookup returns CDR1 SEHNR and CDR2 FQNEAQ (reference sequence). The CDR3 here is CASSPTRASGAPYNEQFF. DNA of the CDR3: TGTGCCAGCAGCCCGACGCGGGCTAGCGGGGCACCTTACAATGAGCAGTTCTTC.

The J gene is TRBJ2-3, the V gene TRBV7-3, with D hard to call. The ends were cut back, 5 bases at V and 6 bases at J, with 18 bases in the middle. Germline CDR1 SGHTA, CDR2 FQGTGA. The CDR3 has 15 amino acids. CDR3 sequence reads: CASSLEPGPRDTQYF. The DNA for the CDR3 is TGTGCCAGCAGCCTAGAACCGGGCCCACGGGATACGCAGTATTTT.